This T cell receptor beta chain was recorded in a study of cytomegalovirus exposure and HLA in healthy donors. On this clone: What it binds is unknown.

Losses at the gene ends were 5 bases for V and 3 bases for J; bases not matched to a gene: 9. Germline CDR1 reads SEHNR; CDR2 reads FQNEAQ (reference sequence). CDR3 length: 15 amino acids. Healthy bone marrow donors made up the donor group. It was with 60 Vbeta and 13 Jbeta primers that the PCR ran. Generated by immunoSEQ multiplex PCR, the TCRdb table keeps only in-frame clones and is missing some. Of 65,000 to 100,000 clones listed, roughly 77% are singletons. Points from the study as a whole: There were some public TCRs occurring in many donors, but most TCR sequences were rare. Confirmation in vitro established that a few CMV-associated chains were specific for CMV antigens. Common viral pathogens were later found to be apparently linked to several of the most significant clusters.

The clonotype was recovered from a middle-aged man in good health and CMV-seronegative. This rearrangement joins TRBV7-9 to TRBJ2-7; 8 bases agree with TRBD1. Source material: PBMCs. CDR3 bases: TGTGCCAGCAGCGATCCCCGGGACAGGCACTACGAGCAGTACTTC. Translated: CASSDPRDRHYEQYF.